Presented here are 10 T cell receptor beta chains from one specimen sequenced in a study of T cells in Graves' hyperthyroidism and ophthalmopathy. TCR beta CDR3 regions were amplified from RNA transcripts. HTBI primers were used for first-round RT-PCR of the TCR CDR3. MiXCR, applied by TCRdb to the multiplex PCR reads, yields one record per CDR3 protein. Seen here are 250,000 to 300,000 distinct CDR3 sequences, approximately 15% observed once, and the top ten hold about an eighth. The sequenced sample consisted of blood. The receptors were sampled from a woman aged 40 to 49 with Graves' hyperthyroidism that later progressed to Graves' ophthalmopathy.

This clonotype was recorded a few times. V usage is TRBV5-6 and J usage is TRBJ2-5, with 7 bases fitting TRBD1. This CDR3 is 16 amino acids long. CDR1 and CDR2 (germline): SGHDT, YYEEEE. Trimming cost V 0 bases and J 0 bases; bases outside gene matches: 5. The CDR3 nucleotides read TGTGCCAGCAGCTTGGGGAGACAGGGTTACCAAGAGACCCAGTACTTC. This codes for CASSLGRQGYQETQYF.

Ten or more counts support this clonotype. The chain combines TRBV18 with TRBJ1-5; D ambiguous. The ends were cut back, 5 bases at V and 6 bases at J, with 14 bases in the middle. The V gene's germline CDR1 is KGHSH and CDR2 LQKENI. The CDR3 runs to 14 residues. The CDR3: CASSSGPGGQPQHF. The CDR3 coding sequence is TGTGCCAGCTCATCAGGACCGGGAGGTCAGCCCCAGCATTTT.

The chain joins TRBV12-3 or TRBV12-4 to TRBJ2-7; D is uncertain. The CDR3 runs to 13 residues. Trimming left V 5 bases short and J 0 bases short, with 8 bases between. CDR3 amino acids: CASSRGSSYEQYF. The CDR3 bases are TGTGCCAGCAGTCGAGGAAGCTCCTACGAGCAGTACTTC.

This clonotype was observed many times. The chain uses TRBV6-1 and TRBJ1-3; D is perhaps TRBD1 (5 bases). The CDR3 runs to 14 residues. V gave up 7 bases and J gave up 4 bases, with 14 bases separating them. The germline CDR1 and CDR2 sequences are MNHNS and SASEGT. The CDR3 nucleotides read TGTGCCAGCAATTTGGGGGTTGGCGGAAACACCATATATTTT. Translating gives CASNLGVGGNTIYF.

This clonotype was seen at least ten times. CDR3 sequence: CASSRQGGRNSPLHF. The CDR3 DNA reads as TGTGCCAGCAGTCGACAGGGCGGAAGAAATTCACCCCTCCACTTT. The chain links TRBV28 to TRBJ1-6, with TRBD1 matching over 7 bases. This CDR3 spans 15 amino acids. The V and J ends lost 5 bases and 7 bases, in that order; junction bases with no gene match: 8. Germline assignment: CDR1 MDHEN and CDR2 SYDVKM.

This clonotype was picked up many times. The chain carries TRBV11-2 and TRBJ1-5; D gene unclear. Germline values: CDR1 SGHAT, CDR2 FQNNGV. Trimming removed 1 base at V and 0 bases at J, with 4 bases between. The CDR3 spans 14 residues. The CDR3 coding sequence is TGTGCCAGCAGCTTAGGGGATAGCAATCAGCCCCAGCATTTT. Amino acids: CASSLGDSNQPQHF.

The V call is TRBV7-9, the J call TRBJ2-1, with 8 bases fitting TRBD2. Looked up from germline, CDR1 is SEHNR and CDR2 is FQNEAQ (reference sequence). The CDR3 is made up of 15 amino acids. J lost 5 bases, V lost 2 bases, and 5 bases had no gene match. The CDR3 DNA follows: TGTGCCAGCAGCTTACCAGGACTAGCTCACAATGAGCAGTTCTTC. Translated: CASSLPGLAHNEQFF. The full variable domain, with the rest looked up from reference TRBV7-9 and TRBJ2-1, is DTGVSQNPRHKITKRGQNVTFRCDPISEHNRLYWYRQTLGQGPEFLTYFQNEAQLEKSRLLSDRFSAERPKGSFSTLEIQRTEQGDSAMYLCASSLPGLAHNEQFFGPGTRLTVL.

This clonotype was found once. A much bigger clone sits one base away, suggesting this may be a read error. A read error is likely, as this CDR3 ends without the conserved phenylalanine or tryptophan. The chain carries TRBV7-2 and TRBJ2-2; the D is unclear. The CDR3 has 13 amino acids. The ends were cut back, 4 bases at V and 4 bases at J, with 7 bases in the middle. Germline CDR1 is SGHTA and CDR2 is FQGNSA. The CDR3, as DNA: TGTGCCAGCAGCTACTACGTCACCGGGGAGCTGTTTCTT. This gives the protein CASSYYVTGELFL.

This clonotype occurred many times. The chain joins TRBV27 to TRBJ2-2; TRBD1 is a possible D gene (6 bases). The CDR3 loop spans 13 amino acids. Trimming took off 2 bases at V and 7 bases at J, with 8 bases between the two ends. In germline, CDR1 is MNHEY, CDR2 SMNVEV (reference sequence). CDR3 residues: CASSLGQIGELFF. The CDR3 DNA follows: TGTGCCAGCAGTTTAGGACAGATCGGGGAGCTGTTTTTT.

This clonotype was counted at least ten times. The V gene is TRBV27, the J gene TRBJ1-1; no clear D gene. Germline V gene sequence: CDR1 MNHEY, CDR2 SMNVEV (reference sequence). The length of the CDR3 is 13 residues. V lost 5 bases to trimming and J lost 4 bases, with 11 bases between them. Here the CDR3 DNA reads TGTGCCAGCAGTCTCAGAGTGTCCACTGAAGCTTTCTTT. The encoded protein is CASSLRVSTEAFF.